A single sample is the source of the 30 T cell receptor beta chains below, sequenced in a study of blood T cell repertoires in COVID-19. Libraries were prepared by immunoSEQ multiplex PCR; TCRdb keeps only in-frame clonotypes and omits some of them. The table includes about 370,000 clones, roughly 90% detected once. Sequences were obtained from peripheral blood. These receptors all come from a woman aged 25 to 39 with COVID-19, enrolled during active disease.

V usage is TRBV7-2 and J usage is TRBJ1-2; D gene ambiguous. The CDR3 extends over 13 amino acids. V lost 2 bases and J lost 7, with 11 bases in between. Looked up from germline, CDR1 is SGHTA and CDR2 is FQGNSA. Here the CDR3 reads CASSLTPSVGYTF. The DNA of the CDR3 is TGTGCCAGCAGCTTAACTCCTTCGGTTGGCTACACCTTC.

V and J are TRBV7-6 and TRBJ2-2; D gene uncertain. The CDR3 contains 18 residues. Germline V gene lookup returns CDR1 SGHVS and CDR2 FNYEAQ. V lost 5 bases, J lost 2 bases, and 21 bases lay in between. The CDR3 loop is CASSHKTFWATNTGELFF. The CDR3 DNA reads as TGTGCCAGCAGCCACAAAACGTTTTGGGCAACCAACACCGGGGAGCTGTTTTTT.

The rearrangement joins TRBV19 to TRBJ1-5; 8 bases agree with TRBD1. Per the germline V gene, CDR1 is LNHDA and CDR2 is SQIVND (reference sequence). V lost 2 bases to trimming and J lost 6 bases; unmatched junction nucleotides: 9. There are 16 residues in the CDR3. The CDR3 DNA reads as TGTGCCAGTAGTATATTTGGTCAGGGGGCGCGTCAGCCCCAGCATTTT. Protein sequence: CASSIFGQGARQPQHF.

V usage is TRBV27 and J usage is TRBJ1-1, with D possibly matching TRBD1 (5 bases). The CDR3 covers 14 residues. Germline assignment: CDR1 MNHEY and CDR2 SMNVEV (reference sequence). V shed 1 base and J shed 3 bases, with 9 bases lying between them. The DNA of the CDR3 is TGTGCCAGCAGTTTATGGGGGAGGGACACTGAAGCTTTCTTT. As protein: CASSLWGRDTEAFF.

This chain uses TRBV19 with TRBJ1-2; tentatively, D is TRBD1 (6 bases). Germline assignment: CDR1 LNHDA and CDR2 SQIVND (reference sequence). The V end was cut by 3 bases, the J end by 4 bases, with 21 bases between. The CDR3 has 17 residues. The CDR3 coding sequence is TGTGCCAGTAGTATTTTGAGCTACAGGGAGGGGAGCTATGGCTACACCTTC. It is translated as CASSILSYREGSYGYTF.

In DNA, the CDR3 is TGTGCCAGCAGCTTCGGACTAGCGGGGGGGAGGCAAGATACGCAGTATTTT. Amino acid sequence: CASSFGLAGGRQDTQYF. V usage is TRBV11-2 and J usage is TRBJ2-3; 15 positions match TRBD2. Looked up from germline, CDR1 is SGHAT and CDR2 is FQNNGV. Trimming at V came to 3 bases and at J to 5 bases, leaving 6 bases not matched to a gene. The CDR3 extends over 17 amino acids.

V and J are TRBV11-3 and TRBJ2-1; D is undetermined. Germline V gene data show CDR1 as SGHNT and CDR2 as YENEEA. The CDR3 sequence is 11 residues long. V dropped 5 bases and J dropped 6 bases, with 5 bases sitting between them. Here the CDR3 reads CASSTGNEQFF. The CDR3 nucleotides are TGTGCCAGCAGCACTGGCAATGAGCAGTTCTTC.

This rearrangement joins TRBV5-6 to TRBJ1-6, with 7 nucleotides matching TRBD1. V was pared by 1 base and J by 8 bases, with 3 bases of the junction left unmatched. Looked up from germline, CDR1 is SGHDT and CDR2 is YYEEEE. This CDR3 spans 14 amino acids. The CDR3 DNA follows: TGTGCCAGCAGCTTGTACAGGGGAGATTCACCCCTCCACTTT. This encodes CASSLYRGDSPLHF.

The J gene is TRBJ2-7, the V gene TRBV7-9, with D possibly matching TRBD2 (5 bases). Germline V gives CDR1 SEHNR, CDR2 FQNEAQ (reference sequence). There are 13 residues in the CDR3. Trimming left V 1 base short and J 4 bases short, with 8 bases between. The CDR3 nucleotides read TGTGCCAGCAGCTTAGGGGAGCCTTACGAGCAGTACTTC. Its translation: CASSLGEPYEQYF.

V is TRBV2 and J is TRBJ1-6, with 8 bases identical to TRBD1. J was trimmed by 9 bases and V by 6 bases; bases with no gene match: 10. Germline loops: CDR1 SNHLY, CDR2 FYNNEI. This CDR3 contains 15 residues. CDR3 coding DNA: TGTGCCAGCAGAGGGACAGGAGCTCGCCCTTCACCCCTCCACTTT. Its protein product is CASRGTGARPSPLHF.

The chain employs TRBV10-3 and TRBJ2-3; D perhaps matches TRBD2 (5 bases). The germline V gene encodes CDR1 ENHRY and CDR2 SYGVKD. The CDR3 is 16 residues long. V gave up 7 bases and J gave up 0 bases, with 17 bases separating them. CDR3 DNA: TGTGCCATCACCAAGCGGAGAATTTCTAGCACAGATACGCAGTATTTT. Translating gives CAITKRRISSTDTQYF.

The V call is TRBV19, the J call TRBJ1-5; 10 positions match TRBD1. The V segment lost 9 bases and the J segment 2 bases; nucleotides outside the gene matches: 7. The germline V gene encodes CDR1 LNHDA and CDR2 SQIVND (reference sequence). The CDR3 totals 15 residues. CDR3 sequence: CASRQGAWGNQPQHF. The CDR3 DNA is TGTGCCAGCAGACAGGGGGCCTGGGGCAATCAGCCCCAGCATTTT.

This clone showed up just once. The chain combines TRBV27 with TRBJ2-5; a weak D match, TRBD2 (5 bases). The CDR3 sequence is 15 residues long. The ends were cut back, 3 bases at V and 0 bases at J, with 11 bases in the middle. In germline, CDR1 is MNHEY, CDR2 SMNVEV (reference sequence). The CDR3 is CASSFQYGDQETQYF. In DNA form, the CDR3 reads TGTGCCAGCAGTTTTCAGTACGGGGACCAAGAGACCCAGTACTTC.

This sequence joins TRBV4-2 and TRBJ1-4; D is unclear. There are 15 residues in the CDR3. The germline V and J ends were trimmed by 0 bases and 4 bases, with 9 bases remaining between them. Germline V gene sequence: CDR1 LGHNA, CDR2 YNFKEQ. The CDR3 DNA reads as TGTGCCAGCAGCCAAGATGCGGCCATTAATGAAAAACTGTTTTTT. Translation: CASSQDAAINEKLFF.

This chain links TRBV12-3 or TRBV12-4 with TRBJ1-2, with D hard to call. There are 12 residues in the CDR3. Trimming removed 3 bases at V and 8 bases at J, with 10 bases between. This CDR3 reads CASSLSPQGYTF. CDR3 in DNA: TGTGCCAGCAGTTTGTCTCCCCAGGGCTACACCTTC.

The chain is built from TRBV18 and TRBJ2-3, with D possibly matching TRBD2 (5 bases). Germline-derived CDR1 and CDR2 are KGHSH and LQKENI. The germline V and J ends were trimmed by 3 bases and 8 bases, with 15 bases remaining between them. The CDR3 covers 14 residues. CDR3 sequence reads: CASSPDSPGGTQYF. In DNA, the CDR3 is TGTGCCAGCTCACCGGACTCGCCCGGTGGTACGCAGTATTTT.

This chain links TRBV14 with TRBJ2-2; 7 bases align to TRBD1. The germline V gene encodes CDR1 SGHDN and CDR2 FVKESK. Trimming at V came to 0 bases and at J to 3 bases, leaving 4 bases not matched to a gene. The CDR3 runs 16 residues. The CDR3 coding sequence is TGTGCCAGCAGCCAAGATCCAGGGGGACACACCGGGGAGCTGTTTTTT. Encoded protein: CASSQDPGGHTGELFF. Using reference TRBV14 and TRBJ2-2 for the parts outside the CDR3, the full variable domain is EAGVTQFPSHSVIEKGQTVTLRCDPISGHDNLYWYRRVMGKEIKFLLHFVKESKQDESGMPNNRFLAERTGGTYSTLKVQPAELEDSGVYFCASSQDPGGHTGELFFGEGSRLTVL.

The chain recombines TRBV25-1 with TRBJ1-4; D is possibly TRBD1 (6 bases). Germline CDR1 MGHDK, CDR2 SYGVNS. The V end was cut by 6 bases, the J end by 6 bases, with 14 bases between. The CDR3 extends over 14 amino acids. CDR3: CASRRGGGYEKLFF. The CDR3 bases are TGTGCCAGCAGGCGGGGGGGCGGTTATGAAAAACTGTTTTTT.

This chain uses TRBV6-5 with TRBJ1-6; 11 bases are a match to TRBD1. Germline lookup yields CDR1 MNHEY and CDR2 SVGAGI. V shed 6 bases and J 10 bases; nucleotides not matched to a gene: 2. This CDR3 contains 13 residues. The CDR3 region has the DNA TGTGCCAGCAGAGGACAGGGGGCCTCACCCCTCCACTTT. Translated, it gives CASRGQGASPLHF.

This rearrangement joins TRBV9 to TRBJ2-7, with D possibly TRBD2 on 5 matching bases. The length of the CDR3 is 14 residues. Germline loops: CDR1 SGDLS, CDR2 YYNGEE. V was pared by 0 bases and J by 1 base, with 8 bases between. The CDR3 sequence is CASSVGLASYEQYF. For the CDR3, the DNA is TGTGCCAGCAGCGTAGGCCTAGCTTCCTACGAGCAGTACTTC. Supplemented by reference TRBV9 and TRBJ2-7, the full variable domain reads DSGVTQTPKHLITATGQRVTLRCSPRSGDLSVYWYQQSLDQGLQFLIQYYNGEERAKGNILERFSAQQFPDLHSELNLSSLELGDSALYFCASSVGLASYEQYFGPGTRLTVT.

The chain employs TRBV29-1 and TRBJ2-3, with 11 bases aligning to TRBD1. The V and J ends lost 7 bases and 6 bases, in that order; junction bases with no gene match: 12. The CDR3 totals 15 residues. The germline gives CDR1 SQVTM, CDR2 ANQGSEA. The CDR3 sequence is CSAGTGRTGGDTQYF. In DNA, the CDR3 is TGCAGCGCTGGGACGGGGCGGACAGGGGGCGATACGCAGTATTTT.

The chain recombines TRBV6-6 with TRBJ2-1; TRBD2 is a possible D gene (6 bases). CDR1 and CDR2 (germline): MNHNY, SVGAGI (reference sequence). This CDR3 comprises 12 residues. Deletions cut 2 bases from V and 8 bases from J, with 7 bases between. CDR3: CASSYRGDEQFF. The CDR3 bases are TGTGCCAGCAGTTACCGCGGGGATGAGCAGTTCTTC.

The chain has TRBV6-2 or TRBV6-3 and TRBJ1-2; D is uncertain. From germline, CDR1 is MNHEY and CDR2 SVGEGT. This CDR3 is built from 14 residues. V lost 0 bases to trimming and J lost 5 bases, with 10 bases between them. The CDR3 nucleotides are TGTGCCAGCAGTTACTCCAAGAGTGGTTATGGCTACACCTTC. It translates to CASSYSKSGYGYTF.

The chain combines TRBV7-8 with TRBJ1-5; D is unclear. The germline CDR1 and CDR2 sequences are SGHVS and FQNEAQ. This CDR3 comprises 14 residues. V was pared by 0 bases and J by 4 bases, with 7 bases between. CDR3 DNA: TGTGCCAGCAGCTTAGCCGGCGGGAATCAGCCCCAGCATTTT. Encoded protein: CASSLAGGNQPQHF.

This clone has only a few counts. V gene TRBV15 combines with J gene TRBJ2-7; 8 bases are shared with TRBD1. Per the germline V gene, CDR1 is LNHNV and CDR2 is YYDKDF (reference sequence). There are 15 residues in the CDR3. Trimming cost V 6 bases and J 2 bases; bases outside gene matches: 9. The CDR3, as DNA: TGTGCCACCAGAGATGGTAGGGACAGGACCTACGAGCAGTACTTC. Translation: CATRDGRDRTYEQYF. The full variable domain, with the rest looked up from reference TRBV15 and TRBJ2-7, is DAMVIQNPRYQVTQFGKPVTLSCSQTLNHNVMYWYQQKSSQAPKLLFHYYDKDFNNEADTPDNFQSRRPNTSFCFLDIRSPGLGDTAMYLCATRDGRDRTYEQYFGPGTRLTVT.

The chain recombines TRBV7-8 with TRBJ2-4, with 7 bases matching TRBD2. Trimming cost V 1 base and J 5 bases; bases outside gene matches: 17. The CDR3 is made up of 19 amino acids. Germline V gene lookup returns CDR1 SGHVS and CDR2 FQNEAQ. CDR3 loop: CASSLGGRRRENRENIQYF. For the CDR3, the DNA is TGTGCCAGCAGCTTAGGGGGGAGGCGGCGGGAGAATCGGGAAAACATTCAGTACTTC.

In this sample, this clone turned up once. V gene TRBV7-9 combines with J gene TRBJ1-2; a weak D match, TRBD1 (6 bases). V shed 2 bases and J shed 8 bases, with 24 bases lying between them. CDR1 is SEHNR and CDR2 is FQNEAQ in the germline V gene (reference sequence). The CDR3 runs 17 residues. The CDR3 sequence is CASSLLRGGVEKGGYTF. The CDR3 coding sequence is TGTGCCAGCAGCTTATTACGGGGGGGCGTGGAAAAGGGCGGCTACACCTTC.

The chain joins TRBV14 to TRBJ2-7; weak D call: TRBD1 (5 bases). The V gene lost 6 bases and the J gene lost 4 bases, with 19 bases spanning the gap. This CDR3 has 15 amino acids. The V gene's germline CDR1 is SGHDN and CDR2 FVKESK. The CDR3, as DNA: TGTGCCAGCAGGCACAGGTCCCGAGAGTCTTACGAGCAGTACGTC. Protein sequence: CASRHRSRESYEQYV.

V is TRBV6-5 and J is TRBJ1-3; D perhaps matches TRBD1 (6 bases). Germline CDR1 is MNHEY and CDR2 is SVGAGI. V dropped 6 bases and J dropped 4 bases, with 13 bases sitting between them. The CDR3 extends over 14 amino acids. Written as DNA, the CDR3 is TGTGCCAGCAGACCTCAGGGGAAAGGAAACACCATATATTTT. Amino acid sequence: CASRPQGKGNTIYF.

V usage is TRBV5-6 and J usage is TRBJ2-3; tentative D call: TRBD2 (5 bases). Germline V gene sequence: CDR1 SGHDT, CDR2 YYEEEE. V lost 3 bases to trimming and J lost 1 base, with 18 bases between them. The CDR3 has 17 residues. CDR3 nucleotide sequence: TGTGCCAGCAGCTCTCTGATCGGGGTAGAGGGCACAGATACGCAGTATTTT. Translated: CASSSLIGVEGTDTQYF.